This T cell receptor (beta chain) derives from a study of cytomegalovirus exposure and HLA in healthy donors. PCR was performed using 60 Vbeta and 13 Jbeta primers. Method: immunoSEQ multiplex PCR; TCRdb's copy keeps in-frame clones and lacks some. This sample carries 200,000 or so clones, approximately 81% of them seen once, and the ten largest clones take around 2%. The specimen sequenced was PBMCs. This receptor was taken from a woman aged 18-29 years in good health and CMV-seropositive.

As DNA, the CDR3 is TGTGCCAGCAGCGGGGCCAGCGTGGGTGGCTACACCTTC. It codes for CASSGASVGGYTF. The chain joins TRBV14 to TRBJ1-2; a possible D gene is TRBD1 (5 bases). Germline assignment: CDR1 SGHDN and CDR2 FVKESK. The ends were cut back, 5 bases at V and 7 bases at J, with 14 bases in the middle. CDR3 length: 13 residues.